The 31 T cell receptor beta chains below come from one sample, sequenced in a study of T cells in localized non-small cell lung cancer. The method was immunoSEQ multiplex PCR; TCRdb's version includes in-frame clones alone and lacks a portion of them. The sample has about 23,000 clones; around 89% are singletons. Source: peripheral blood mononuclear cells, taken before any cancer treatment. The receptors stem from a woman aged 40-69 years with stage III lung adenocarcinoma.

V usage is TRBV6-4 and J usage is TRBJ2-1; a weak D match, TRBD1 (6 bases). Germline CDR1 MRHNA, CDR2 SNTAGT. Trimming stripped 9 bases from V and 6 bases from J, with 9 bases between. This CDR3 is 11 amino acids long. As DNA, the CDR3 is TGTGCCAGAATGGGGGCCAATGAGCAGTTCTTC. Translated, it gives CARMGANEQFF.

The rearrangement joins TRBV10-1 to TRBJ2-1; the D is unclear. CDR3 length equals 15 residues. Per germline, CDR1 WNHNN and CDR2 SYGVQD (reference sequence). V lost 2 bases, J lost 7 bases, and 15 bases lay in between. The CDR3 sequence: CASSEGSGPFNEQFF. The CDR3 region has the DNA TGCGCCAGCAGTGAGGGGTCTGGGCCGTTTAATGAGCAGTTCTTC.

V gene TRBV7-9 combines with J gene TRBJ2-7, with D perhaps given as TRBD1 or TRBD2 (5 bases each). CDR1 and CDR2 from the germline V gene are SEHNR and FQNEAQ (reference sequence). The length of the CDR3 is 13 residues. Between the trimmed V and J ends, which lost 1 base and 8 bases, there was a span of 12 bases. The CDR3 DNA reads TGTGCCAGCAGCTTAGGGGGGATCTCGAAGCAGTACTTC. Its translation: CASSLGGISKQYF. The complete variable domain, with remaining parts taken from reference TRBV7-9 and TRBJ2-7, reads DTGVSQNPRHKITKRGQNVTFRCDPISEHNRLYWYRQTLGQGPEFLTYFQNEAQLEKSRLLSDRFSAERPKGSFSTLEIQRTEQGDSAMYLCASSLGGISKQYFGPGTRLTVT.

The genes are TRBV9 and TRBJ2-7; possible D gene TRBD2, 5 bases. Trimming shortened V by 0 bases and J by 1 base, and 11 bases separated the two germline ends. The germline V gene has CDR1 SGDLS and CDR2 YYNGEE. The CDR3 loop spans 15 amino acids. DNA for the CDR3: TGTGCCAGCAGCGTAGGCGGGCTAGCTTCCTACGAGCAGTACTTC. It yields the protein CASSVGGLASYEQYF.

The rearrangement links TRBV14 to TRBJ1-2, with 7 positions matching TRBD1. V was pared by 1 base and J by 2 bases, with 4 bases of the junction left unmatched. This CDR3 is 15 amino acids long. CDR1 is SGHDN, CDR2 FVKESK, per germline. The CDR3 DNA follows: TGTGCCAGCAGCCAAGGGGGACAGTTAAACTATGGCTACACCTTC. It is translated as CASSQGGQLNYGYTF.

The rearrangement uses TRBV30 and TRBJ1-1; D remains ambiguous. Per germline, CDR1 GTSNPN and CDR2 SVGIG (reference sequence). This CDR3 contains 12 residues. Trimming cost V 0 bases and J 5 bases, with 7 bases left between them. The CDR3 DNA follows: TGTGCCTGGAGTGTACATGGGACTGAAGCTTTCTTT. This gives the protein CAWSVHGTEAFF. Complete variable domain (other parts from reference TRBV30 and TRBJ1-1): SQTIHQWPATLVQPVGSPLSLECTVEGTSNPNLYWYRQAAGRGLQLLFYSVGIGQISSEVPQNLSASRPQDRQFILSSKKLLLSDSGFYLCAWSVHGTEAFFGQGTRLTVV.

The J gene is TRBJ1-1, the V gene TRBV5-4, with D possibly TRBD1 on 6 matching bases. Per the germline V gene, CDR1 is SGHNT and CDR2 is YYREEE (reference sequence). V lost 4 bases and J 6 bases, leaving 19 bases between the germline ends. This CDR3 comprises 15 residues. The CDR3 coding sequence is TGTGCCAGCAGCCTCCCCGCGGACAGTGTACCTGAAGCTTTCTTT. It is translated as CASSLPADSVPEAFF.

The chain employs TRBV19 and TRBJ1-2; 10 bases are a match to TRBD1. There are 15 residues in the CDR3. J gave up 5 bases and V 7 bases, and 10 bases lay outside the gene matches. Germline loops: CDR1 LNHDA, CDR2 SQIVND (reference sequence). DNA for the CDR3: TGTGCCAGTAATCGACAGGGGGCCTCTGGGTATGGCTACACCTTC. The encoded protein is CASNRQGASGYGYTF.

The chain combines TRBV9 with TRBJ1-3; no clear D gene. The CDR3 loop spans 13 amino acids. V was pared by 0 bases and J by 5 bases, with 6 bases between. Per the germline V gene, CDR1 is SGDLS and CDR2 is YYNGEE. CDR3 in DNA: TGTGCCAGCAGCGTAGCAGGCCGAAACACCATATATTTT. This gives the protein CASSVAGRNTIYF.

V usage is TRBV7-2 and J usage is TRBJ2-6; D gene ambiguous. The CDR3 has 16 amino acids. V was trimmed by 1 base and J by 0 bases, leaving 7 bases between them. The germline V gene has CDR1 SGHTA and CDR2 FQGNSA. CDR3 protein: CASSLVGVSGANVLTF. DNA for the CDR3: TGTGCCAGCAGCTTAGTTGGGGTCTCTGGGGCCAACGTCCTGACTTTC.

The chain combines TRBV6-1 with TRBJ2-2; D gene ambiguous. The length of the CDR3 is 14 residues. Between the trimmed V and J ends, which lost 4 bases and 8 bases, there was a span of 14 bases. Germline CDR1 MNHNS, CDR2 SASEGT. CDR3 sequence (DNA): TGTGCCAGCAGTGTACCGATCCCCAGTGGGGAGCTGTTTTTT. Protein: CASSVPIPSGELFF.

CDR3 in amino acids: CASSVQGDRKNIQYF. The CDR3 bases are TGTGCCAGCAGCGTACAAGGGGACCGCAAAAACATTCAGTACTTC. The genes are TRBV9 and TRBJ2-4; the D gene could be TRBD1 or TRBD2 (5 bases each). Between the trimmed V and J ends, which lost 1 base and 3 bases, there was a span of 11 bases. The CDR3 consists of 15 residues. CDR1 and CDR2 from the germline V gene are SGDLS and YYNGEE. Variable domain in full (rest from reference TRBV9 and TRBJ2-4): DSGVTQTPKHLITATGQRVTLRCSPRSGDLSVYWYQQSLDQGLQFLIQYYNGEERAKGNILERFSAQQFPDLHSELNLSSLELGDSALYFCASSVQGDRKNIQYFGAGTRLSVL.

The CDR3 reads CASSRTSGGAGEQFF. The DNA for the CDR3 is TGTGCCAGCAGCAGGACTAGCGGGGGGGCGGGAGAGCAGTTCTTC. The chain couples TRBV5-4 to TRBJ2-1; 15 bases agree with TRBD2. Trimming removed 4 bases from V and 10 bases from J; junction bases left unmatched: 6. Germline loops: CDR1 SGHNT, CDR2 YYREEE (reference sequence). This CDR3 has 15 amino acids.

V and J are TRBV10-2 and TRBJ1-1; D possibly corresponds to TRBD1 (5 bases). Germline V gene sequence: CDR1 WSHSY, CDR2 SAAADI. This CDR3 has 15 amino acids. V was cut by 4 bases and J by 6 bases, with 18 bases left in between. CDR3 region: CASSGIPQGRAEAFF. The CDR3 nucleotides read TGCGCCAGCAGTGGTATACCCCAGGGTCGGGCTGAAGCTTTCTTT.

This clone turned up a few times. The chain joins TRBV11-2 to TRBJ2-7; D ambiguous. Trimming stripped 1 base from V and 7 bases from J, with 5 bases between. This CDR3 region has 11 residues. The germline gives CDR1 SGHAT, CDR2 FQNNGV. CDR3 region: CASSLGTEQYF. The CDR3 DNA reads as TGTGCCAGCAGCTTAGGTACTGAGCAGTACTTC. Together with reference TRBV11-2 and TRBJ2-7, the CDR3 gives the full variable domain: EAGVAQSPRYKIIEKRQSVAFWCNPISGHATLYWYQQILGQGPKLLIQFQNNGVVDDSQLPKDRFSAERLKGVDSTLKIQPAKLEDSAVYLCASSLGTEQYFGPGTRLTVT.

The chain combines TRBV5-1 with TRBJ2-7, with 11 bases that match TRBD2. V trimming: 4 bases; J trimming: 3 bases; junction bases outside the gene matches: 3. CDR1 is SGHRS and CDR2 is YFSETQ in the germline V gene. This CDR3 spans 14 amino acids. This CDR3 is CASSDGTSGYEQYF. The CDR3 DNA sequence: TGCGCCAGCAGCGACGGGACTAGCGGCTACGAGCAGTACTTC.

The rearrangement joins TRBV5-1 to TRBJ2-3; D is uncertain. The CDR3 runs to 15 residues. Germline loops: CDR1 SGHRS, CDR2 YFSETQ. Trimming took 2 bases from V and 4 from J, leaving 14 bases between them. The CDR3 protein is CASSFRRGLADTQYF. CDR3 bases: TGCGCCAGCAGCTTCCGCCGCGGTCTGGCAGATACGCAGTATTTT. Looking up the rest from reference TRBV5-1 and TRBJ2-3 gives the full variable domain: KAGVTQTPRYLIKTRGQQVTLSCSPISGHRSVSWYQQTPGQGLQFLFEYFSETQRNKGNFPGRFSGRQFSNSRSEMNVSTLELGDSALYLCASSFRRGLADTQYFGPGTRLTVL.

The gene calls are TRBV7-9 and TRBJ2-3; D is undetermined. Germline CDR1 SEHNR, CDR2 FQNEAQ (reference sequence). Trimming cost V 5 bases and J 2 bases, with 14 bases left between them. There are 15 residues in the CDR3. The CDR3 nucleotides are TGTGCCAGCAGCACCGTTTCTAGGGACACAGATACGCAGTATTTT. It translates to CASSTVSRDTDTQYF.

The chain employs TRBV7-6 and TRBJ2-7; possible D gene TRBD2, 6 bases. Trimming took off 3 bases at V and 4 bases at J, with 10 bases between the two ends. The CDR3 runs 13 residues. Per the germline V gene, CDR1 is SGHVS and CDR2 is FNYEAQ. The DNA of the CDR3 is TGTGCCAGCAGCTTCGGGACTTTTTACGAGCAGTACTTC. Protein sequence: CASSFGTFYEQYF.

The chain recombines TRBV6-1 with TRBJ1-2, with 8 positions matching TRBD1. Germline-derived CDR1 and CDR2 are MNHNS and SASEGT. The CDR3 contains 13 residues. V was clipped by 8 bases and J by 4 bases; unmatched bases: 6. The CDR3 nucleotides are TGTGCCAGCGGAATGGACAGGGCCTATGGCTACACCTTC. Translation: CASGMDRAYGYTF.

The rearrangement links TRBV7-2 to TRBJ1-6; D gene unclear. Germline CDR1 SGHTA, CDR2 FQGNSA. Trimming pared 4 bases from V and 1 base from J, leaving 17 bases between. The length of the CDR3 is 18 residues. The CDR3 nucleotides read TGTGCCAGCAGCTCGACCGGCGGCTATGGATCCTATAATTCACCCCTCCACTTT. Its translation: CASSSTGGYGSYNSPLHF.

The chain carries TRBV9 and TRBJ2-4; 10 bases are shared with TRBD2. Trimming cost V 4 bases and J 6 bases; bases outside gene matches: 7. Germline V gene lookup returns CDR1 SGDLS and CDR2 YYNGEE. CDR3 length: 15 amino acids. CDR3: CASSIGTSDGNIQYF. CDR3 nucleotide sequence: TGTGCCAGCAGCATCGGGACTAGCGATGGAAACATTCAGTACTTC.

The rearrangement links TRBV30 to TRBJ2-1; D remains ambiguous. The CDR3 totals 10 residues. In germline, CDR1 is GTSNPN, CDR2 SVGIG (reference sequence). V lost 2 bases and J 5 bases, leaving 1 base between the germline ends. This CDR3 reads CAWSHNEQFF. In DNA, the CDR3 is TGTGCCTGGAGTCACAATGAGCAGTTCTTC.

The CDR3 nucleotides read TGTGCCAGGTTTTCGACAGGGCGGGCCTACGAGCAGTACTTC. Its protein product is CARFSTGRAYEQYF. The chain employs TRBV27 and TRBJ2-7, with 7 positions matching TRBD1. J was trimmed by 2 bases and V by 9 bases; bases with no gene match: 10. There are 14 residues in the CDR3. The germline gives CDR1 MNHEY, CDR2 SMNVEV (reference sequence).

The rearrangement links TRBV4-3 to TRBJ2-7; 11 bases fit TRBD1. The trim removed 5 bases at V and 3 bases at J, leaving 3 bases unmatched. The germline CDR1 and CDR2 sequences are LGHNA and YSLEER. This CDR3 region has 14 residues. CDR3 in DNA: TGCGCCAGCAGCGAGGGACAGGGGGGCTACGAGCAGTACTTC. It yields the protein CASSEGQGGYEQYF.

The chain couples TRBV19 to TRBJ2-7; 15 bases line up with TRBD2. Germline V gene data show CDR1 as LNHDA and CDR2 as SQIVND (reference sequence). The CDR3 is made up of 18 amino acids. With 2 bases clipped from V and 5 bases from J, the junction kept 10 bases outside the gene matches. This CDR3 reads CASSITRTSGRGRNEQYF. CDR3 in DNA: TGTGCCAGTAGTATAACCCGGACTAGCGGGAGGGGCAGGAACGAGCAGTACTTC. Supplemented by reference TRBV19 and TRBJ2-7, the full variable domain reads DGGITQSPKYLFRKEGQNVTLSCEQNLNHDAMYWYRQDPGQGLRLIYYSQIVNDFQKGDIAEGYSVSREKKESFPLTVTSAQKNPTAFYLCASSITRTSGRGRNEQYFGPGTRLTVT.

This chain links TRBV9 with TRBJ2-5; TRBD2 might be the D (5 bases). Per the germline V gene, CDR1 is SGDLS and CDR2 is YYNGEE. The CDR3 contains 14 residues. Trimming stripped 5 bases from V and 9 bases from J, with 20 bases between. Here the CDR3 DNA reads TGTGCCAGCAGTCCAGACTGGAGTCCGAGGGCCCAGTACTTC. It codes for CASSPDWSPRAQYF.

This clone was observed once. The chain recombines TRBV19 with TRBJ1-2; D might be TRBD1 (5 bases). The CDR3 has 13 residues. Germline CDR1 reads LNHDA; CDR2 reads SQIVND (reference sequence). Trimming left V 0 bases short and J 7 bases short, with 9 bases between. CDR3 protein: CASSIDGAFGYTF. The CDR3 DNA follows: TGTGCCAGTAGTATAGATGGGGCTTTTGGCTACACCTTC.

V gene TRBV5-6 combines with J gene TRBJ1-2; D not resolved. The length of the CDR3 is 14 residues. In germline, CDR1 is SGHDT, CDR2 YYEEEE. The V end lost 1 base, the J end lost 7 bases, and 14 bases lay between the germline ends. CDR3 loop: CASSLPASAGGYTF. DNA for the CDR3: TGTGCCAGCAGCTTGCCGGCCTCTGCTGGTGGCTACACCTTC.

As to this clone: The sample carries other DNA sequences with the same CDR3. The chain is built from TRBV7-9 and TRBJ2-3; D remains ambiguous. V shed 4 bases and J shed 2 bases, with 1 base lying between them. In germline, CDR1 is SEHNR, CDR2 FQNEAQ (reference sequence). The CDR3 covers 11 residues. CDR3 sequence reads: CASSSTDTQYF. The DNA of the CDR3 is TGTGCCAGCAGCTCCACAGATACGCAGTATTTT.

This chain uses TRBV6-5 with TRBJ2-1; D uncertain. The CDR3 runs 12 residues. Trimming cost V 2 bases and J 5 bases, with 4 bases left between them. The germline CDR1 and CDR2 sequences are MNHEY and SVGAGI. The DNA of the CDR3 is TGTGCCAGCAGTTACGGAGACAATGAGCAGTTCTTC. Translated: CASSYGDNEQFF.